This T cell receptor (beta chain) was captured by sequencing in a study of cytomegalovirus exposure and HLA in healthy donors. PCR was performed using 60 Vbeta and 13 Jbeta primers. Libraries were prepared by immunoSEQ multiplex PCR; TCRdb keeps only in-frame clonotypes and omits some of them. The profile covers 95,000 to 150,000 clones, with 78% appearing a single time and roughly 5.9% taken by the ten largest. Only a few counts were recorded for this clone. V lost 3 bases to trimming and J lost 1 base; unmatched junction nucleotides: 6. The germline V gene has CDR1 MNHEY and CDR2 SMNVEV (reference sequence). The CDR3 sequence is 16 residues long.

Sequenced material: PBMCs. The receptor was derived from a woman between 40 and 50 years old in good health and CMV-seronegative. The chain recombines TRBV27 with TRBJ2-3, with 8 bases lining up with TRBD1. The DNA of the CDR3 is TGTGCCAGCAGTTTTTTAAGGGGACAGGGCACAGATACGCAGTATTTT. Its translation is CASSFLRGQGTDTQYF.